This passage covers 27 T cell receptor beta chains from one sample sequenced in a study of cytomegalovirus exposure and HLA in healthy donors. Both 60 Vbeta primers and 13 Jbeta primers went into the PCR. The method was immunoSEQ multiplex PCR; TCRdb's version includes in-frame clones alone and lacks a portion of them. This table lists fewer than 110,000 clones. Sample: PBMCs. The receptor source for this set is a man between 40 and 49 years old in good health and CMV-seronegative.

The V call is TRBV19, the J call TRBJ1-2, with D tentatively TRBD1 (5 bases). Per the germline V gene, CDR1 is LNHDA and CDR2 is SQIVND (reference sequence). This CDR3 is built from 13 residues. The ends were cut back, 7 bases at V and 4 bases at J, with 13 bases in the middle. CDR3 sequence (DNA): TGTGCCAGTACCCCAGGGAATAGCTATGGCTACACCTTC. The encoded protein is CASTPGNSYGYTF.

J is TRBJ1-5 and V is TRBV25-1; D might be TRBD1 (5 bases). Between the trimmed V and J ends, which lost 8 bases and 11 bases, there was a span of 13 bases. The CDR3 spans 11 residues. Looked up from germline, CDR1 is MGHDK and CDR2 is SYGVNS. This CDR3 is CASLGGGTQHF. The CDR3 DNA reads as TGTGCCAGCCTGGGGGGAGGAACCCAGCATTTT. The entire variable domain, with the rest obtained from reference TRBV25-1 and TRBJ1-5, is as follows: EADIYQTPRYLVIGTGKKITLECSQTMGHDKMYWYQQDPGMELHLIHYSYGVNSTEKGDLSSESTVSRIRTEHFPLTLESARPSHTSQYLCASLGGGTQHFGDGTRLSIL.

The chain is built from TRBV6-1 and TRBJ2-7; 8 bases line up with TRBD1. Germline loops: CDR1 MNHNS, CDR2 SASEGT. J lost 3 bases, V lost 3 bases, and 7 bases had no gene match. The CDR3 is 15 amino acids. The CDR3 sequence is CASSDAQGAVYEQYF. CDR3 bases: TGTGCCAGCAGTGATGCCCAGGGGGCGGTCTACGAGCAGTACTTC.

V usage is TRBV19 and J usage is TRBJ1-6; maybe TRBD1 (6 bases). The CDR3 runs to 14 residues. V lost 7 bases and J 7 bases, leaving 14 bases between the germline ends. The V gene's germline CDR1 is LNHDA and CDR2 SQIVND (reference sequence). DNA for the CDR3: TGTGCCAGTACCAGCCAGGGGCCCAATTCACCCCTCCACTTT. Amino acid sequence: CASTSQGPNSPLHF.

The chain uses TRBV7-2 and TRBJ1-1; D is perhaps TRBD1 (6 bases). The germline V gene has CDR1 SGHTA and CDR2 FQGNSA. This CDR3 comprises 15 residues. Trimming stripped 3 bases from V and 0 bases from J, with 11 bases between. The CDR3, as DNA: TGTGCCAGCAGCTTTACAGGGTTTATGAACACTGAAGCTTTCTTT. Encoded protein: CASSFTGFMNTEAFF.

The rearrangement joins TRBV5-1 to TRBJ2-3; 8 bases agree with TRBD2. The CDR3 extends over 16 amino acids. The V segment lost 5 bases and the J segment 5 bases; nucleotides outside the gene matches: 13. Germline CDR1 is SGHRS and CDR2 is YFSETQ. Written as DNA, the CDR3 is TGCGCCAGCAGTTCCAACCCCGGGACTAGTCGAGATACGCAGTATTTT. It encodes CASSSNPGTSRDTQYF.

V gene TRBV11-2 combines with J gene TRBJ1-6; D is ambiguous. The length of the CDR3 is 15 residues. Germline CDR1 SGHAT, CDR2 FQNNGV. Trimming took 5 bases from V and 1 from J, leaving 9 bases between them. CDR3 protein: CASSGDTSYNSPLHF. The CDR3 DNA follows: TGTGCCAGCAGCGGTGACACGTCCTATAATTCACCCCTCCACTTT.

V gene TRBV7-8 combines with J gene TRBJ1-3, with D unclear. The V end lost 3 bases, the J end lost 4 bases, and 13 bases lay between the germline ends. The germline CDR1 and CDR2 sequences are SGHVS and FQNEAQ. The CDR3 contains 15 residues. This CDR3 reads CASSLATGSGNTIYF. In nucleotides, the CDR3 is TGTGCCAGCAGCTTGGCAACGGGATCCGGAAACACCATATATTTT.

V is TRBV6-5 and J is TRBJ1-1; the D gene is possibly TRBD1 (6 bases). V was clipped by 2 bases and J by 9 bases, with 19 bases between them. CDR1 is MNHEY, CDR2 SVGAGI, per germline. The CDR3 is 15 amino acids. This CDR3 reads CASSYSRSGAGQAFF. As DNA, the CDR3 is TGTGCCAGCAGTTACAGTCGGTCAGGGGCAGGTCAAGCTTTCTTT.

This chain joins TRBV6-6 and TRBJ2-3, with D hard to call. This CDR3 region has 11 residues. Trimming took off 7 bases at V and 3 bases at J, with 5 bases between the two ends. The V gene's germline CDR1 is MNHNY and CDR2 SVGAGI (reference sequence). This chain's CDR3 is CASTSTDTQYF. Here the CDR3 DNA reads TGTGCCAGCACTTCGACAGATACGCAGTATTTT.

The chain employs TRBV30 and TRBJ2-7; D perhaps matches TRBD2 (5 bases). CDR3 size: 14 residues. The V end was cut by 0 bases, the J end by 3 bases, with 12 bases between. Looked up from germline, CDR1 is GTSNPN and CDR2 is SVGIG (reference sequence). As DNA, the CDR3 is TGTGCCTGGAGTGTAAGGGCGGGCAGCTACGAGCAGTACTTC. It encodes CAWSVRAGSYEQYF.

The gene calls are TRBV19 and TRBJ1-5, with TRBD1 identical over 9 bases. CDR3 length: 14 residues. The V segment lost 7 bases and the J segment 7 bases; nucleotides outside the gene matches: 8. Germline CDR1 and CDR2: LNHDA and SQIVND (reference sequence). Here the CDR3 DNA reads TGTGCCAGTAAGTGGACAGGGGATAACCAGCCCCAGCATTTT. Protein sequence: CASKWTGDNQPQHF.

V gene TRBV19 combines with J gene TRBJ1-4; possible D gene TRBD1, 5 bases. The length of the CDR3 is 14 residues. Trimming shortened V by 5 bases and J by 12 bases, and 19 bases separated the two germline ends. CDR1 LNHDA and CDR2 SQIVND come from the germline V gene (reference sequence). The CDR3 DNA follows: TGTGCCAGTAGTCCCATAATGGCCCAAGGGGAACTGTTTTTT. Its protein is CASSPIMAQGELFF.

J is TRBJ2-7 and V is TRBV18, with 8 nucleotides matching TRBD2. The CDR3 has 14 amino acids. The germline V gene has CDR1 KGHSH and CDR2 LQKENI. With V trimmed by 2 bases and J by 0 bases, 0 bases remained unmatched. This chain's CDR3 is CASSPGTSSYEQYF. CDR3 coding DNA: TGTGCCAGCTCACCAGGGACTAGCTCCTACGAGCAGTACTTC.

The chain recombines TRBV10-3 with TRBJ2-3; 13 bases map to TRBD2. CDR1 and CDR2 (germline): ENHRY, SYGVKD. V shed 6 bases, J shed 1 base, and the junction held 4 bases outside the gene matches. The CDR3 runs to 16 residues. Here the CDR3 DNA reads TGTGCCATCAGCGCCGGGACTAGCGGGGGCACAGATACGCAGTATTTT. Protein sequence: CAISAGTSGGTDTQYF.

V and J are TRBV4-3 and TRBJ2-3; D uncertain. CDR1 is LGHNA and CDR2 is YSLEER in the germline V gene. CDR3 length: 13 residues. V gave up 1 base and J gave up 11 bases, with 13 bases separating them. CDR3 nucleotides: TGCGCCAGCAGCCAAGGGTATAGCTCAAGGCAGTATTTT. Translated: CASSQGYSSRQYF.

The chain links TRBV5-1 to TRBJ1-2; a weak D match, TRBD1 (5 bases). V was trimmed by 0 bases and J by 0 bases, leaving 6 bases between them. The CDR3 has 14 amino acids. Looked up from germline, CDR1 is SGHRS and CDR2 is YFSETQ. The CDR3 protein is CASSLEGANYGYTF. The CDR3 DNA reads TGCGCCAGCAGCTTGGAAGGGGCTAACTATGGCTACACCTTC.

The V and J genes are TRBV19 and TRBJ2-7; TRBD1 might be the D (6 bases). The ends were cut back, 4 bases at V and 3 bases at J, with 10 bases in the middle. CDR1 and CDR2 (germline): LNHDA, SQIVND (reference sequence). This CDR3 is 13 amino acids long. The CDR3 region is CASSRTQGYEQYF. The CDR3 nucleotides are TGTGCCAGTAGTAGAACACAGGGCTACGAGCAGTACTTC.

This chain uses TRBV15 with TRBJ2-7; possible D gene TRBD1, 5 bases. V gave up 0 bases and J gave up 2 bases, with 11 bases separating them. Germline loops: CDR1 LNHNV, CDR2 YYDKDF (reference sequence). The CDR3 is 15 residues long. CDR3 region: CATSRDSRAPYEQYF. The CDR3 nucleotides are TGTGCCACCAGCAGAGATAGCAGGGCCCCCTACGAGCAGTACTTC.

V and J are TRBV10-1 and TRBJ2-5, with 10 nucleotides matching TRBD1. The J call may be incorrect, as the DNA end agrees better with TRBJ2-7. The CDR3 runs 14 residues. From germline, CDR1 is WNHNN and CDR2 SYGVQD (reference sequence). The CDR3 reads CASSGDRGNAEQYF. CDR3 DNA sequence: TGCGCCAGCAGTGGGGACAGGGGCAACGCCGAGCAGTACTTC.

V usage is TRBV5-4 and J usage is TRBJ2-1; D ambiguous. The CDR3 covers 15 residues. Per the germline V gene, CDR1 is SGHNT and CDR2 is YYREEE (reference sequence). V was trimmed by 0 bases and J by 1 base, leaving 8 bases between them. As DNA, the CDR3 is TGTGCCAGCAGCTTGGCGGCGGCGTCCTACAATGAGCAGTTCTTC. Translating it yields CASSLAAASYNEQFF.

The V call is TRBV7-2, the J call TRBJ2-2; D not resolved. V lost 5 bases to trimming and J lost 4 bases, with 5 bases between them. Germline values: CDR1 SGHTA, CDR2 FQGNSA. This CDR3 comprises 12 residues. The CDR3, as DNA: TGTGCCAGCAGCCCATTCACCGGGGAGCTGTTTTTT. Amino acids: CASSPFTGELFF.

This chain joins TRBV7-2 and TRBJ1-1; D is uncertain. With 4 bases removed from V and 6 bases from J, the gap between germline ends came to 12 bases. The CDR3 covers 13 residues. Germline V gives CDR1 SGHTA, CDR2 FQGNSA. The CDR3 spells CASSSGKRAEAFF. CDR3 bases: TGTGCCAGCAGCTCCGGTAAACGGGCTGAAGCTTTCTTT.

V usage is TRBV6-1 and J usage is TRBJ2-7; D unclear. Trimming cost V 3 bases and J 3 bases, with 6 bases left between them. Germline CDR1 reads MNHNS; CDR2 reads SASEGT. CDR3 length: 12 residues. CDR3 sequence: CASSEKHYEQYF. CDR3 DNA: TGTGCCAGCAGTGAGAAGCACTACGAGCAGTACTTC.

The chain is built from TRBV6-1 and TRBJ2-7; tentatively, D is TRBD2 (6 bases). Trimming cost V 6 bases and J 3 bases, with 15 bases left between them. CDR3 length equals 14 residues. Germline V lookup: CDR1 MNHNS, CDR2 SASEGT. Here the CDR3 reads CASSGRGLFYEQYF. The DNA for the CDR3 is TGTGCCAGCAGCGGACGGGGGTTGTTCTACGAGCAGTACTTC.

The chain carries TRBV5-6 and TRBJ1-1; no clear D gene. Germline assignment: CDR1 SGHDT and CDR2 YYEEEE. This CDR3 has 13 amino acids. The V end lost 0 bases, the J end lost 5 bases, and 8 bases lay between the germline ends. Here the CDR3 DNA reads TGTGCCAGCAGCTTGGGACTTGGGACTGAAGCTTTCTTT. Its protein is CASSLGLGTEAFF.

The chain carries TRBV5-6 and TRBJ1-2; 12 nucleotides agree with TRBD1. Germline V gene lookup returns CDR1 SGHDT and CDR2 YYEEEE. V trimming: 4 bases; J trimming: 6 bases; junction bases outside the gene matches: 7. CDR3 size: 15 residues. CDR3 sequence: CASSPGGTGGHGYTF. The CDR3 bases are TGTGCCAGCAGCCCCGGAGGGACAGGGGGCCATGGCTACACCTTC.